The sample holds a few counts of the clone carrying this T cell receptor beta chain. The antigen is undetermined. Sample-barcoded 5' priming and a J-beta primer mix drove a second PCR of about 6 to 12 cycles. Using its own MiXCR run on the 5' RACE reads, TCRdb lists one record per CDR3 protein. The sample contains approximately 1,000,000 distinct CDR3 sequences, approximately 38% of which appear only once. This record comes from a study of blood T cells in healthy people across ages. Regarding the study as a whole: A strong correlation between TCR beta diversity and naive T cell percentage was seen.

Sequenced input: blood. This receptor was identified in a man between 18 and 29 years old in good health.

DNA of the CDR3: TGCGCCAGCAGCTTGCCCGGGAGGAATGAGCAGTTCTTC. Amino acids: CASSLPGRNEQFF. The chain links TRBV5-1 to TRBJ2-1, with 7 bases aligning to TRBD2. V lost 1 base, J lost 7 bases, and 2 bases stayed unmatched. Looked up from germline, CDR1 is SGHRS and CDR2 is YFSETQ. This CDR3 region has 13 residues.